Presented here are 23 T cell receptor beta chains from one specimen sequenced in a study of read filtering for tumor transcriptome and immune sequencing. Molecular barcoded adaptors covering alpha/delta and beta/gamma chains were used on roughly 370 ng RNA. Each CDR3 protein is one row after TCRdb ran MiXCR on the reads. The sample comprises tens of thousands of distinct CDR3 sequences, approximately 14% of which are singletons, and about 42% rests with the top ten. Input material: a population of CD138-negative cells sorted from bone marrow. The source is a donor at least 40 years old with multiple myeloma.

As regards this clonotype: A read error may explain this, as a much larger clone is one base away. V is TRBV5-6 and J is TRBJ2-1; tentative D call: TRBD1 (6 bases). The germline V and J ends were trimmed by 3 bases and 14 bases, with 18 bases remaining between them. This CDR3 comprises 13 residues. CDR1 is SGHDT and CDR2 is YYEEEE in the germline V gene. DNA for the CDR3: TGTGCCAGCAGCTCTTTGGACAGTAGGGCGGAGTTCTTC. It codes for CASSSLDSRAEFF.

This clonotype was recorded at least ten times. J is TRBJ1-1 and V is TRBV30; no clear D gene. The germline V gene has CDR1 GTSNPN and CDR2 SVGIG (reference sequence). The CDR3 is made up of 13 amino acids. V was trimmed by 0 bases and J by 1 base, leaving 6 bases between them. In nucleotides, the CDR3 is TGTGCCTGGAGTGTAGTACAGAACACTGAAGCTTTCTTT. Its protein product is CAWSVVQNTEAFF.

V and J are TRBV15 and TRBJ2-5; D remains unclear. V dropped 1 base and J dropped 5 bases, with 17 bases sitting between them. Germline V lookup: CDR1 LNHNV, CDR2 YYDKDF (reference sequence). The CDR3 spans 16 residues. In DNA, the CDR3 is TGTGCCACCAGCAGAGTGCTTGGGAAGGGCACCGAGACCCAGTACTTC. Translation: CATSRVLGKGTETQYF.

This clonotype was recorded at least ten times. The chain recombines TRBV28 with TRBJ2-1, with 16 bases that match TRBD2. The CDR3 length is 15 residues. V was pared by 5 bases and J by 8 bases, with 3 bases of the junction left unmatched. The germline V gene encodes CDR1 MDHEN and CDR2 SYDVKM. The CDR3 sequence: CASSPGLAGGHEQFF. The CDR3 region has the DNA TGTGCCAGCAGTCCGGGACTAGCGGGAGGGCATGAGCAGTTCTTC.

This chain uses TRBV3-1 with TRBJ2-2, with unresolved D. The germline V gene encodes CDR1 LGHDT and CDR2 YNNKEL (reference sequence). V lost 4 bases, J lost 5 bases, and 5 bases lay in between. CDR3 size: 12 residues. CDR3 in amino acids: CASSLTTGELFF. CDR3 bases: TGTGCCAGCAGCCTTACTACCGGGGAGCTGTTTTTT.

The chain links TRBV4-1 to TRBJ2-3; the D call may be TRBD1 or TRBD2 (5 bases each). The CDR3 runs 14 residues. The V end lost 3 bases, the J end lost 0 bases, and 7 bases lay between the germline ends. Germline V gene lookup returns CDR1 MGHRA and CDR2 YSYEKL. The CDR3 here is CASSQGPSTDTQYF. Here the CDR3 DNA reads TGCGCCAGCAGCCAGGGACCGAGCACAGATACGCAGTATTTT.

V is TRBV7-3 and J is TRBJ2-5; 8 bases map to TRBD1. The CDR3 has 15 amino acids. V gave up 5 bases and J gave up 4 bases; unmatched junction bases: 9. Germline V gene lookup returns CDR1 SGHTA and CDR2 FQGTGA. In DNA, the CDR3 is TGTGCCAGCAGCCCAACCGGGACAGGAGGAGAGACCCAGTACTTC. Its translation is CASSPTGTGGETQYF.

Ten or more counts support this clonotype. The rearrangement joins TRBV10-3 to TRBJ2-7; TRBD1 or TRBD2 may be the D gene (5 bases each). The CDR3 consists of 15 residues. Trimming stripped 2 bases from V and 1 base from J, with 12 bases between. CDR1 and CDR2 from the germline V gene are ENHRY and SYGVKD. The CDR3 reads CAISEPGTQSYEQYF. For the CDR3, the DNA is TGTGCCATCAGTGAGCCCGGGACCCAGTCCTACGAGCAGTACTTC.

This clonotype appeared many times. The chain uses TRBV19 and TRBJ2-6; no definite D call. Trimming pared 10 bases from V and 0 bases from J, leaving 13 bases between. The germline V gene has CDR1 LNHDA and CDR2 SQIVND (reference sequence). The CDR3 loop spans 15 amino acids. DNA of the CDR3: TGTGCCACCGTATCCGAGCACTCTGGGGCCAACGTCCTGACTTTC. As protein: CATVSEHSGANVLTF.

This clonotype was observed at least ten times. The rearrangement uses TRBV6-2 or TRBV6-3 and TRBJ2-7; D unresolved. Germline values: CDR1 MNHEY, CDR2 SVGEGT. This CDR3 spans 10 amino acids. V gave up 6 bases and J gave up 4 bases, with 4 bases separating them. In DNA, the CDR3 is TGTGCCAGCAGCCAGTACGAGCAGTACTTC. Translated, it gives CASSQYEQYF.

In nucleotides, the CDR3 is TGTGCCAGCTCCGCGGACAGAAACTACGAGCAGTACTTC. This codes for CASSADRNYEQYF. This chain links TRBV18 with TRBJ2-7; tentatively, D is TRBD1 (6 bases). V gave up 6 bases and J gave up 3 bases, with 12 bases separating them. Germline CDR1 and CDR2: KGHSH and LQKENI. The CDR3 contains 13 residues.

This clonotype was seen repeatedly, ten times or more. The chain links TRBV20-1 to TRBJ2-3, with TRBD2 matching over 11 bases. The CDR3 length is 13 residues. CDR1 and CDR2 (germline): DFQATT, SNEGSKA (reference sequence). V lost 5 bases and J lost 5; bases outside the gene matches: 3. CDR3 nucleotide sequence: TGCAGTGCTTTACTAGCGGGAGAAGATACGCAGTATTTT. This codes for CSALLAGEDTQYF.

This clonotype came up a few times. This chain uses TRBV28 with TRBJ1-5, with a weak D call TRBD1 (5 bases). V was cut by 9 bases and J by 0 bases, with 21 bases left in between. This CDR3 contains 17 residues. Germline V gene data show CDR1 as MDHEN and CDR2 as SYDVKM. The CDR3 DNA follows: TGTGCCAGGAGGGGAGGAGGGATAGGGGCTAGCAATCAGCCCCAGCATTTT. Translating gives CARRGGGIGASNQPQHF.

This clonotype was detected only a few times. This chain uses TRBV20-1 with TRBJ2-2; D unclear. The CDR3 covers 12 residues. Per the germline V gene, CDR1 is DFQATT and CDR2 is SNEGSKA (reference sequence). V was cut by 1 base and J by 7 bases, with 7 bases left in between. The CDR3 nucleotides are TGCAGTGCTAGAGTGGGTGGCGGGGAGCTGTTTTTT. Encoded protein: CSARVGGGELFF.

In this sample, this clonotype turned up a few times. The chain's CDR3 is CASSQEGGTFGTSSGNTIYF. CDR3 nucleotides: TGTGCCAGCAGCCAAGAAGGCGGAACCTTCGGAACGAGCTCTGGAAACACCATATATTTT. The chain carries TRBV14 and TRBJ1-3; D not resolved. Germline values: CDR1 SGHDN, CDR2 FVKESK. The CDR3 runs 20 residues. Trimming shortened V by 0 bases and J by 0 bases, and 21 bases separated the two germline ends.

This clonotype was picked up many times. V and J are TRBV20-1 and TRBJ2-1, with 8 positions matching TRBD2. The CDR3 spans 17 residues. The V and J ends lost 1 base and 1 base, in that order; junction bases with no gene match: 9. The germline gives CDR1 DFQATT, CDR2 SNEGSKA (reference sequence). As DNA, the CDR3 is TGCAGTGCTAGAGCCTCCCAAAGCGGGAGATCCTACAATGAGCAGTTCTTC. This encodes CSARASQSGRSYNEQFF.

This clonotype showed up many times. Here the CDR3 DNA reads TGCAGCGTTGCCCTAGCGGGAGCCAATGAGCAGTTCTTC. Its translation is CSVALAGANEQFF. The chain has TRBV29-1 and TRBJ2-1; 10 bases fit TRBD2. Germline CDR1 SQVTM, CDR2 ANQGSEA. V lost 4 bases to trimming and J lost 6 bases; unmatched junction nucleotides: 3. This CDR3 region has 13 residues.

This clonotype has a count of ten or more. The V gene is TRBV4-3, the J gene TRBJ1-6; no clear D. The CDR3 covers 13 residues. Germline V gives CDR1 LGHNA, CDR2 YSLEER. Trimming took 0 bases from V and 12 from J, leaving 9 bases between them. This CDR3 is CASSQDIERPLHF. The CDR3 coding sequence is TGCGCCAGCAGCCAAGATATCGAGAGACCCCTCCACTTT.

As to this clonotype: This may come from a read error, since a much larger clone is one base off. J is TRBJ2-2 and V is TRBV29-1, with D possibly being TRBD1 or TRBD2 (5 bases each). Germline V gene sequence: CDR1 SQVTM, CDR2 ANQGSEA. This CDR3 comprises 13 residues. The CDR3 DNA reads as TGCGGCGTTGTCAGGGAGATTACCGGGGAGCTGTTTTTT. Translation gives CGVVREITGELFF.

This clonotype was seen a handful of times. The V and J genes are TRBV5-1 and TRBJ1-1; no clear D. The V and J ends lost 5 bases and 4 bases respectively, with 15 bases between them. The CDR3 totals 14 residues. CDR1 is SGHRS and CDR2 is YFSETQ in the germline V gene. The CDR3 region is CASRNVPGGTEAFF. CDR3 nucleotides: TGCGCCAGCAGGAACGTGCCGGGAGGCACTGAAGCTTTCTTT.

This clonotype was detected ten times or more. The chain is built from TRBV29-1 and TRBJ2-5, with 8 bases lining up with TRBD1. V was pared by 2 bases and J by 5 bases, with 10 bases of the junction left unmatched. Germline V CDR1 and CDR2: SQVTM, ANQGSEA. This CDR3 region has 15 residues. Here the CDR3 reads CSVEPGRGREETQYF. CDR3 DNA: TGCAGCGTTGAACCCGGCAGGGGGCGCGAGGAGACCCAGTACTTC. The entire variable domain, with the rest obtained from reference TRBV29-1 and TRBJ2-5, is as follows: SAVISQKPSRDICQRGTSLTIQCQVDSQVTMMFWYRQQPGQSLTLIATANQGSEATYESGFVIDKFPISRPNLTFSTLTVSNMSPEDSSIYLCSVEPGRGREETQYFGPGTRLLVL.

This clonotype has ten or more counts. The J gene is TRBJ2-7, the V gene TRBV6-6, with D perhaps being TRBD1 or TRBD2 (5 bases each). V dropped 5 bases and J dropped 2 bases, with 13 bases sitting between them. In germline, CDR1 is MNHNY, CDR2 SVGAGI (reference sequence). The CDR3 contains 14 residues. CDR3 amino acids: CASSLRDGAYEQYF. Written as DNA, the CDR3 is TGTGCCAGCAGTCTACGGGACGGAGCCTACGAGCAGTACTTC.

The sample holds a few counts of this clonotype. The chain has TRBV2 and TRBJ2-7; 12 bases fit TRBD2. V was clipped by 6 bases and J by 2 bases; unmatched bases: 2. CDR3 length: 14 amino acids. CDR1 and CDR2 from the germline V gene are SNHLY and FYNNEI. CDR3 coding DNA: TGTGCCAGCAGCCTAGCGGGAGGGCCCTACGAGCAGTACTTC. Protein sequence: CASSLAGGPYEQYF.